These 15 T cell receptor beta chains were sequenced from one sample in a study of blood T cell repertoires in COVID-19 (dated by TCRdb to the early 2020s). Libraries were made using the immunoSEQ multiplex PCR assay. Entries here come from immuneACCESS through TCRdb and include only in-frame sequences with V and J called. Some clones fail to appear in such tables; in the studies checked, an unresolved V gene covers under half of the shortfall, and the cause of the remainder is unknown. This sample comprises around 63,000 clones, under 90% of them detected only once. The top ten hold roughly 28% of the sample. The sample taken for sequencing was peripheral blood. The origin of the receptors is an elderly woman with active or convalescent COVID-19.

The V call is TRBV6-2 or TRBV6-3, the J call TRBJ2-1, with 12 bases identical to TRBD2. There are 18 residues in the CDR3. Per the germline V gene, CDR1 is MNHEY and CDR2 is SVGEGT. Germline trimming cut 2 bases from V and 0 bases from J; bases unmatched to any gene: 5. Written as DNA, the CDR3 is TGTGCCAGCAGTTACGGGAAACTAGCGGGAGGCTCCTACAATGAGCAGTTCTTC. Amino acid sequence: CASSYGKLAGGSYNEQFF.

V is TRBV5-1 and J is TRBJ1-1; 10 bases are a match to TRBD1. Unmatched junction bases numbered 13, after V lost 4 bases and J lost 4 bases. This CDR3 comprises 17 residues. Germline V CDR1 and CDR2: SGHRS, YFSETQ. DNA of the CDR3: TGCGCCAGCAGCGTAGGGACAGGGGTAGTTTTCGGCACTGAAGCTTTCTTT. It yields the protein CASSVGTGVVFGTEAFF.

V gene TRBV7-9 combines with J gene TRBJ2-1; TRBD2 might be the D (6 bases). CDR1 is SEHNR, CDR2 FQNEAQ, per germline (reference sequence). Trimming took off 4 bases at V and 0 bases at J, with 10 bases between the two ends. CDR3 length: 15 amino acids. The CDR3 DNA sequence: TGTGCCAGCAGCTCCCGACTAGTCTCCTACAATGAGCAGTTCTTC. This sequence encodes CASSSRLVSYNEQFF.

This sequence joins TRBV25-1 and TRBJ2-2; D is possibly TRBD1 (6 bases). The CDR3 has 17 residues. Trimming stripped 3 bases from V and 6 bases from J, with 20 bases between. Per germline, CDR1 MGHDK and CDR2 SYGVNS. The CDR3 loop reads CASSDSAGAGRSGELFF. The CDR3 DNA reads TGTGCCAGCAGTGATAGCGCAGGGGCGGGTCGGTCCGGGGAGCTGTTTTTT.

This clone was detected only a few times. This chain uses TRBV19 with TRBJ1-6; D ambiguous. The ends were cut back, 3 bases at V and 7 bases at J, with 13 bases in the middle. This CDR3 region has 15 residues. The germline CDR1 and CDR2 sequences are LNHDA and SQIVND (reference sequence). Written as DNA, the CDR3 is TGTGCCAGTAGTATGGTGGGAGTTATCAATTCACCCCTCCACTTT. Translation gives CASSMVGVINSPLHF.

The genes are TRBV5-1 and TRBJ2-7; D unresolved. Trimming took off 4 bases at V and 6 bases at J, with 17 bases between the two ends. The CDR3 totals 14 residues. CDR1 SGHRS and CDR2 YFSETQ come from the germline V gene. The CDR3 region has the DNA TGCGCCAGCAGCAAACCTACCGATCCTAGCGAGCAGTACTTC. Amino acids: CASSKPTDPSEQYF. Complete variable domain (other parts from reference TRBV5-1 and TRBJ2-7): KAGVTQTPRYLIKTRGQQVTLSCSPISGHRSVSWYQQTPGQGLQFLFEYFSETQRNKGNFPGRFSGRQFSNSRSEMNVSTLELGDSALYLCASSKPTDPSEQYFGPGTRLTVT.

The genes are TRBV24-1 and TRBJ1-5, with TRBD1 identical over 11 bases. The CDR3 spans 14 residues. J gave up 12 bases and V 2 bases, and 5 bases lay outside the gene matches. Germline V gene sequence: CDR1 KGHDR, CDR2 SFDVKD. CDR3 protein: CATSDSGTGGLQHF. For the CDR3, the DNA is TGTGCCACCAGTGATTCCGGGACAGGGGGTCTCCAGCATTTT.

This rearrangement joins TRBV5-4 to TRBJ1-2, with D possibly TRBD1 on 6 matching bases. This CDR3 contains 15 residues. The germline V gene has CDR1 SGHNT and CDR2 YYREEE (reference sequence). Trimming removed 5 bases from V and 1 base from J, with 15 bases in between. The CDR3 bases are TGTGCCAGCAGAGGGGGGGGGACCGATAACTATGGCTACACCTTC. Amino acids: CASRGGGTDNYGYTF.

This chain joins TRBV6-2 or TRBV6-3 and TRBJ2-3, with unresolved D. The CDR3 contains 13 residues. Per germline, CDR1 MNHEY and CDR2 SVGEGT. The V and J ends lost 2 bases and 3 bases respectively, with 6 bases between them. The CDR3 reads CASSYTRTDTQYF. The CDR3 DNA reads TGTGCCAGCAGTTACACCAGGACAGATACGCAGTATTTT.

The CDR3 sequence: CASSSQLPSTFF. DNA of the CDR3: TGTGCCAGCAGTTCACAGCTACCCTCAACTTTCTTT. This chain connects TRBV6-2 or TRBV6-3 to TRBJ1-1; unclear D gene. V was trimmed by 4 bases and J by 12 bases, leaving 15 bases between them. CDR1 is MNHEY, CDR2 SVGEGT, per germline. The CDR3 covers 12 residues.

The V call is TRBV5-1, the J call TRBJ2-5; weak D call: TRBD1 (7 bases). Germline values: CDR1 SGHRS, CDR2 YFSETQ. The CDR3 spans 15 residues. V was trimmed by 0 bases and J by 3 bases, leaving 12 bases between them. The CDR3 nucleotides are TGCGCCAGCAGCTTGGCCGGAGGGGGCGAAGAGACCCAGTACTTC. Translation: CASSLAGGGEETQYF.

The V call is TRBV6-2 or TRBV6-3, the J call TRBJ2-5; TRBD1 might be the D (7 bases). Germline V gene sequence: CDR1 MNHEY, CDR2 SVGEGT. The V end was cut by 5 bases, the J end by 5 bases, with 18 bases between. The CDR3 has 15 residues. In DNA, the CDR3 is TGTGCCAGCAGTCCAGGGGGGACTCCGACGGAGACCCAGTACTTC. This sequence encodes CASSPGGTPTETQYF.

The J gene is TRBJ1-6, the V gene TRBV3-1 (or the pseudogene TRBV3-2), with 7 bases matching TRBD1. CDR3 length: 16 residues. The junction had 8 bases not matched to a gene; V was cut back by 3 bases and J by 6 bases. Per the germline V gene, CDR1 is LGHDT and CDR2 is YNNKEL (reference sequence). CDR3 loop: CASSQMTGNGNSPLHF. The CDR3 DNA sequence: TGTGCCAGCAGCCAGATGACAGGGAACGGTAATTCACCCCTCCACTTT.

The chain is built from TRBV4-1 and TRBJ2-3; 10 nucleotides line up with TRBD2. The CDR3 is made up of 14 amino acids. Unmatched junction bases numbered 2, after V lost 4 bases and J lost 4 bases. Germline CDR1 reads MGHRA; CDR2 reads YSYEKL. CDR3 DNA: TGCGCCAGCAGCCTTACTAGCGGGGCAGATACGCAGTATTTT. Amino acid sequence: CASSLTSGADTQYF.

The gene calls are TRBV28 and TRBJ1-3; 10 bases fit TRBD1. J lost 3 bases, V lost 8 bases, and 7 bases had no gene match. The CDR3 has 15 amino acids. CDR1 MDHEN and CDR2 SYDVKM come from the germline V gene. The CDR3 spells CASLPGQGFGNTIYF. The CDR3 coding sequence is TGTGCCAGCTTGCCGGGACAGGGGTTTGGAAACACCATATATTTT.